This T cell receptor (beta chain) is from a study of shared clonotypes between healthy human individuals. Worth noting for this clone: The target antigen is unknown.

TCRdb keeps only in-frame clones here, not all; method: immunoSEQ multiplex PCR. In the table there are some 2,000,000 clones, 95% of which are singletons. CDR1 is MGHRA, CDR2 YSYEKL, per germline. Trimming took off 0 bases at V and 4 bases at J, with 19 bases between the two ends. The CDR3 totals 17 residues. Study-level findings and limits: Larger richness was generally estimated for naive than memory subsets.

The sequenced sample was naive CD4+ T cells sorted from blood. Indicated subset: CD45RA+ positively selected. This rearrangement joins TRBV4-1 to TRBJ2-7, with no clear D. The clonotype was recovered from a man between 18 and 35 years old in good health. CDR3 sequence: CASSQDRSVTAFYEQYF. The CDR3 DNA follows: TGCGCCAGCAGCCAAGATAGATCGGTGACGGCTTTTTACGAGCAGTACTTC.